This passage covers 5 T cell receptor beta chains from one sample sequenced in a study of blood T cell repertoires in COVID-19. TCRdb's copy holds only in-frame clones and misses some; the assay was immunoSEQ multiplex PCR. Counted here are 65,000 to 70,000 clones, 82% occurring once; the ten biggest clones make up 15% to 20%. The sample taken for sequencing was peripheral blood. These receptors were obtained from an elderly man with active COVID-19.

The chain employs TRBV24-1 and TRBJ2-7; D perhaps matches TRBD2 (6 bases). The germline CDR1 and CDR2 sequences are KGHDR and SFDVKD. There are 16 residues in the CDR3. Deletions cut 5 bases from V and 6 bases from J, with 22 bases between. The CDR3 DNA sequence: TGTGCCACCAGTGCCCCACAGTTTGGCGGGAAAGTCGAGCAGTACTTC. It is translated as CATSAPQFGGKVEQYF.

In regard to this clone: Other nucleotide sequences from this sample produce the same CDR3. The CDR3 loop reads CASSVTGGSYNEQFF. The CDR3 bases are TGTGCCAGCAGCGTCACAGGGGGCTCCTACAATGAGCAGTTCTTC. The V call is TRBV9, the J call TRBJ2-1, with 8 bases fitting TRBD1. Germline V CDR1 and CDR2: SGDLS, YYNGEE. J gave up 0 bases and V 2 bases, and 1 base lay outside the gene matches. The CDR3 length is 15 residues.

V usage is TRBV28 and J usage is TRBJ2-3; 7 nucleotides align to TRBD1. V was pared by 6 bases and J by 9 bases, with 12 bases of the junction left unmatched. This CDR3 has 14 residues. Germline CDR1 is MDHEN and CDR2 is SYDVKM. For the CDR3, the DNA is TGTGCCAGCAGACAACCACAGGGGAAAGAGACGCAGTATTTT. It codes for CASRQPQGKETQYF.

V is TRBV7-8 and J is TRBJ2-7; TRBD2 agrees at 8 bases. Germline V gene lookup returns CDR1 SGHVS and CDR2 FQNEAQ. This CDR3 spans 15 amino acids. The V gene end was trimmed by 2 bases and the J gene end by 5 bases; junction bases not matched to a gene: 8. The CDR3 DNA reads TGTGCCAGCAGCTTACGGGGGACTAGGCTTGACGAGCAGTACTTC. Residues: CASSLRGTRLDEQYF.

This chain joins TRBV9 and TRBJ1-2; possible D gene TRBD1, 6 bases. CDR1 and CDR2 (germline): SGDLS, YYNGEE. Trimming took 1 base from V and 0 from J, leaving 13 bases between them. The CDR3 is made up of 16 amino acids. In nucleotides, the CDR3 is TGTGCCAGCAGCGTAACGGACAGTCCTGCTAACTATGGCTACACCTTC. Its translation is CASSVTDSPANYGYTF.